This T cell receptor beta chain is from a study of immune evolution from preneoplasia to lung adenocarcinoma. Remarks on this clone: As yet, its antigen is unknown.

Findings and limits, study-wide: Highest clonality occurred in KRAS-mutant, not EGFR-mutant or double wild-type, nodules. From normal lung to invasive adenocarcinoma, top clone frequencies appeared to decrease.

TCRdb's table, derived via immunoSEQ multiplex PCR, lists solely in-frame clones and lacks some. The sample lists some 4,600 clones; 79% were seen once. The V and J ends lost 10 bases and 0 bases respectively, with 13 bases between them. CDR1 is ENHRY, CDR2 SYGVKD, per germline. This CDR3 has 14 amino acids. V gene TRBV10-3 combines with J gene TRBJ2-4, with a possible D match to TRBD2 (6 bases). This clonotype originated in a person in their forties or fifties with lung adenocarcinoma. Some clones in this sample may be carry-over from other donors' samples. The sample consisted of FFPE invasive lung adenocarcinoma tissue. CDR3 DNA sequence: TGTGCCACCACCAAAGCGGGAGCCAAAAACATTCAGTACTTC. Translation gives CATTKAGAKNIQYF.